This T cell receptor (beta chain) was captured in a study of cytomegalovirus exposure and HLA in healthy donors. The CDR3 contains 15 residues. With V trimmed by 4 bases and J by 5 bases, 10 bases remained unmatched. Germline loops: CDR1 SGHKS, CDR2 YYEKEE (reference sequence). Donors were drawn from the approximately 130-subject validation cohort, separate from the approximately 640-subject first cohort. Only in-frame clones appear in the TCRdb table, and some are missing; sequencing was by immunoSEQ multiplex PCR. Of under 130,000 clones listed, about 88% are singletons. The TCR comes from a woman aged 18 to 35 in good health and CMV-seropositive. J is TRBJ1-1 and V is TRBV5-5; TRBD1 agrees at 8 bases. The sequenced sample was PBMCs. CDR3 sequence reads: CASSRTGGAVTEAFF. The CDR3 DNA sequence: TGTGCCAGCAGCCGTACAGGGGGAGCAGTAACTGAAGCTTTCTTT.